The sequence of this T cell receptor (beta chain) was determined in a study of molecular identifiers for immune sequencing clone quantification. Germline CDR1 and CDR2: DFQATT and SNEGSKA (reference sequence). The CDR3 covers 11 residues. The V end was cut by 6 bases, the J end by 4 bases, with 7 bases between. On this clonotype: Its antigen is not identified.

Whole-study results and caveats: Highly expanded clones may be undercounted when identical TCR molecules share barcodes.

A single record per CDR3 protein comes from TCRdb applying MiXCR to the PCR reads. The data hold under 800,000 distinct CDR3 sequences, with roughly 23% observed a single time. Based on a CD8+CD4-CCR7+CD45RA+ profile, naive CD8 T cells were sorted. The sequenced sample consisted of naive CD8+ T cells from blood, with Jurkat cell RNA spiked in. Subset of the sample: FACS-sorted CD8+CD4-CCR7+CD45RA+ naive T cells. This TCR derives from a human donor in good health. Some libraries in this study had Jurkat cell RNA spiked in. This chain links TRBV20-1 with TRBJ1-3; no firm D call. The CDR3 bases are TGCAGTGCCGCGGCAGGAAACACCATATATTTT. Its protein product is CSAAAGNTIYF.